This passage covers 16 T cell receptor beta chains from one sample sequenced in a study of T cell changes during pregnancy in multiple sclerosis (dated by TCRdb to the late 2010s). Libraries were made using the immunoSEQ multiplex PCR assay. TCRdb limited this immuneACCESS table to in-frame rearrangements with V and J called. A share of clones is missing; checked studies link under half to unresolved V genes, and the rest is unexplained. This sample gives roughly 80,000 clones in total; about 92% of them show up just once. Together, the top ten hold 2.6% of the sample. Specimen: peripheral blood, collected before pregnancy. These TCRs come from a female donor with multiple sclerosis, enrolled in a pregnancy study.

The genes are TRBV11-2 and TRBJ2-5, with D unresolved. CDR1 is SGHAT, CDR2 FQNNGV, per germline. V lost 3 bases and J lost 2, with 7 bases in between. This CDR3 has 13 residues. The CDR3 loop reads CASSLSGQETQYF. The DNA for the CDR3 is TGTGCCAGCAGCTTGTCAGGTCAAGAGACCCAGTACTTC.

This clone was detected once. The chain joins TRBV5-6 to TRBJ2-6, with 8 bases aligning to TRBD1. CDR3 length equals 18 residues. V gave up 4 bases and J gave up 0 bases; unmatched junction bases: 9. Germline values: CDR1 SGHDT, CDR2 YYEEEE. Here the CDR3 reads CASSGPGQANSGANVLTF. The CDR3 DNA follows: TGTGCCAGCAGCGGGCCGGGACAGGCGAACTCTGGGGCCAACGTCCTGACTTTC. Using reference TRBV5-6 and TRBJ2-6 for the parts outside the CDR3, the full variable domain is DAGVTQSPTHLIKTRGQQVTLRCSPKSGHDTVSWYQQALGQGPQFIFQYYEEEERQRGNFPDRFSGHQFPNYSSELNVNALLLGDSALYLCASSGPGQANSGANVLTFGAGSRLTVL.

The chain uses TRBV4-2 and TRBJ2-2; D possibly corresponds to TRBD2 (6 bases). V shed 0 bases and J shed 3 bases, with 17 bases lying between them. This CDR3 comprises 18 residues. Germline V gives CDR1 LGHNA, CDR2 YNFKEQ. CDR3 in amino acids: CASSQDVRGRFDTGELFF. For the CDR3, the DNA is TGTGCCAGCAGCCAAGACGTTCGAGGGAGGTTTGACACCGGGGAGCTGTTTTTT.

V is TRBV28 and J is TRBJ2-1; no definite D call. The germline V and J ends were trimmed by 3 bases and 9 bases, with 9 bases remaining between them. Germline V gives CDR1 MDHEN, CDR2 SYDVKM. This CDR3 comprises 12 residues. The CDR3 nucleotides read TGTGCCAGCAGTTTGTTAGCCGGTGAGCAGTTCTTC. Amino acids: CASSLLAGEQFF.

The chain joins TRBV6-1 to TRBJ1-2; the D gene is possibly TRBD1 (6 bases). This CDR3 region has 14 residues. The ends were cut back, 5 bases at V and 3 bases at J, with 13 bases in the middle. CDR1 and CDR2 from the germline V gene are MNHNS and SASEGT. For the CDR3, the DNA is TGTGCCAGCAGTCCATCTACAGGGCACTATGGCTACACCTTC. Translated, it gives CASSPSTGHYGYTF.

CDR3 DNA sequence: TGTGCCAGTAGTATAGATCGTTGGAGCTACGAGCAGTACTTC. This encodes CASSIDRWSYEQYF. The V gene is TRBV19, the J gene TRBJ2-7, with D unclear. V lost 0 bases and J lost 3, with 9 bases in between. Germline CDR1 reads LNHDA; CDR2 reads SQIVND (reference sequence). The CDR3 loop spans 14 amino acids.

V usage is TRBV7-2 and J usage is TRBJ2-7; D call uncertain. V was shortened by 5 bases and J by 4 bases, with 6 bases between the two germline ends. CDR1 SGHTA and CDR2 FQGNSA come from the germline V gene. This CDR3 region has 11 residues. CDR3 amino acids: CASSLRYEQYF. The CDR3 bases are TGTGCCAGCAGCCTCCGTTACGAGCAGTACTTC.

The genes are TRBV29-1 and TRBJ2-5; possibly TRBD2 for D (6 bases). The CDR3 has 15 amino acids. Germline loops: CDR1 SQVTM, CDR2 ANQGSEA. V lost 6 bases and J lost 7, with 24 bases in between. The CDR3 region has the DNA TGCAGCGTGAACCGGGGTAGCGGAAGCCCCGGGACCCAGTACTTC. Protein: CSVNRGSGSPGTQYF.

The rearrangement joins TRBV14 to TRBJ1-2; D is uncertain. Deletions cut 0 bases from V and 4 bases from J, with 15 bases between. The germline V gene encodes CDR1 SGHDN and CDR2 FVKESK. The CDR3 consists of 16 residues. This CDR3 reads CASSQDLFHIPYGYTF. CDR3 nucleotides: TGTGCCAGCAGCCAAGATCTCTTTCACATTCCCTATGGCTACACCTTC.

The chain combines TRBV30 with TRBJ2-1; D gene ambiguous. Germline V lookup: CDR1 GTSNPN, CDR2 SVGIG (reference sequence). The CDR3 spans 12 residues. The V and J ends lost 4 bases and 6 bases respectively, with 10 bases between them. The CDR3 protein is CAWILSPNEQFF. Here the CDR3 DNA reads TGTGCCTGGATATTGTCCCCCAATGAGCAGTTCTTC.

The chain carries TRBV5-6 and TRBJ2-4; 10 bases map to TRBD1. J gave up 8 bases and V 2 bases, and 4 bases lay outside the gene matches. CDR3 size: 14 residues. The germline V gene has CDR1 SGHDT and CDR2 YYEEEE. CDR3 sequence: CASSFGQGEYIQYF. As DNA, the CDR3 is TGTGCCAGCAGCTTCGGACAGGGGGAGTACATTCAGTACTTC. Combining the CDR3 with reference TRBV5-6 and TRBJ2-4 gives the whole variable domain DAGVTQSPTHLIKTRGQQVTLRCSPKSGHDTVSWYQQALGQGPQFIFQYYEEEERQRGNFPDRFSGHQFPNYSSELNVNALLLGDSALYLCASSFGQGEYIQYFGAGTRLSVL.

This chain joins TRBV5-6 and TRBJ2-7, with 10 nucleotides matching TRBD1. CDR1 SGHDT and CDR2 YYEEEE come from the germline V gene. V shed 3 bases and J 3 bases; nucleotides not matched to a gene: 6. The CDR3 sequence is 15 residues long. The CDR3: CASSYPGTGVYEQYF. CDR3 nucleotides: TGTGCCAGCAGCTACCCCGGGACAGGGGTCTACGAGCAGTACTTC.

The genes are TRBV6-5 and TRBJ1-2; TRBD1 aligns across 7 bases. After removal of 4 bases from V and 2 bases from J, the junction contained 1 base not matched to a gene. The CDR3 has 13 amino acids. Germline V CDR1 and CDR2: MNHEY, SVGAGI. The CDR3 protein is CASSSTGNYGYTF. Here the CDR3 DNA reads TGTGCCAGCAGTTCGACAGGGAACTATGGCTACACCTTC.

For the CDR3, the DNA is TGTGCCAGCAGTTTATCGTCGGGAGGTTCCTACGAGCAGTACTTC. Translating gives CASSLSSGGSYEQYF. The V call is TRBV28, the J call TRBJ2-7; TRBD2 matches 7 bases. The CDR3 covers 15 residues. V trimming: 1 base; J trimming: 1 base; junction bases outside the gene matches: 4. Germline V lookup: CDR1 MDHEN, CDR2 SYDVKM.

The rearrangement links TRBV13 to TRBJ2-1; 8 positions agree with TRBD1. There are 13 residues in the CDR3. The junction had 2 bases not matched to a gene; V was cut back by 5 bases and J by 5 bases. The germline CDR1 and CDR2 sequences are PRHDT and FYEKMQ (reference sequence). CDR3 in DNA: TGTGCCAGCAGCCCGACAGGGGACAATGAGCAGTTCTTC. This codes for CASSPTGDNEQFF.

The DNA for the CDR3 is TGTGCCAGCAAACAGGGGGCCCACGCAGATACGCAGTATTTT. Amino acids: CASKQGAHADTQYF. The rearrangement links TRBV28 to TRBJ2-3; 9 bases align to TRBD1. J gave up 4 bases and V 7 bases, and 6 bases lay outside the gene matches. This CDR3 comprises 14 residues. The germline gives CDR1 MDHEN, CDR2 SYDVKM. Based on the CDR3 plus reference TRBV28 and TRBJ2-3, the full variable domain is DVKVTQSSRYLVKRTGEKVFLECVQDMDHENMFWYRQDPGLGLRLIYFSYDVKMKEKGDIPEGYSVSREKKERFSLILESASTNQTSMYLCASKQGAHADTQYFGPGTRLTVL.